This passage covers 19 T cell receptor beta chains from one sample sequenced in a study of blood T cell repertoires in COVID-19 (dated by TCRdb to the early 2020s). Libraries were built with the immunoSEQ multiplex PCR assay. Imported from immuneACCESS, the table was reduced by TCRdb to in-frame sequences with V and J called. These copies leave out some clones; in studies compared against another copy, an unresolved V gene accounts for under half, and the cause of the remainder is not known. This sample holds about 250,000 clones; 70% to 85% were observed only once. 0.7% to 0.9% of the sample is held by the ten biggest clonotypes. Sequencing used peripheral blood. The receptors come from a human donor with COVID-19, enrolled during active disease. The donor label of this sample is uncertain.

Comment on this clone: An end of the junction does not agree with germline; a read error may underlie this. The V gene is TRBV19, the J gene TRBJ2-1, with D perhaps matching TRBD2 (6 bases). Germline V lookup: CDR1 LNHDA, CDR2 SQIVND (reference sequence). The CDR3 sequence is 13 residues long. CDR3 nucleotides: TGTGCCAGTAGTCCCCTGGACTACGATGAGCAGTTCTTC. The encoded protein is CASSPLDYDEQFF. The full variable domain, its missing parts supplied by reference TRBV19 and TRBJ2-1, is DGGITQSPKYLFRKEGQNVTLSCEQNLNHDAMYWYRQDPGQGLRLIYYSQIVNDFQKGDIAEGYSVSREKKESFPLTVTSAQKNPTAFYLCASSPLDYDEQFFGPGTRLTVL.

The chain couples TRBV11-2 to TRBJ2-7; 8 bases are a match to TRBD1. The CDR3 is made up of 14 amino acids. J was trimmed by 9 bases and V by 3 bases; bases with no gene match: 10. Germline CDR1 and CDR2: SGHAT and FQNNGV. The CDR3 here is CASSLGQVPTGQYF. The CDR3, as DNA: TGTGCCAGCAGCTTGGGACAGGTCCCGACGGGGCAGTACTTC.

The chain uses TRBV29-1 and TRBJ2-3; tentatively, D is TRBD2 (5 bases). This CDR3 region has 15 residues. Per the germline V gene, CDR1 is SQVTM and CDR2 is ANQGSEA. V lost 1 base, J lost 1 base, and 12 bases lay in between. The CDR3 reads CSVEVSGRGTDTQYF. For the CDR3, the DNA is TGCAGCGTTGAAGTATCGGGAAGGGGCACAGATACGCAGTATTTT.

The chain carries TRBV9 and TRBJ1-1; the match to TRBD1 covers 7 bases. The V segment lost 3 bases and the J segment 3 bases; nucleotides outside the gene matches: 8. Germline loops: CDR1 SGDLS, CDR2 YYNGEE. The CDR3 runs to 15 residues. The CDR3 nucleotides read TGTGCCAGCAGCGACCCAACAGGGGCACACACTGAAGCTTTCTTT. Translating it yields CASSDPTGAHTEAFF.

The chain couples TRBV11-2 to TRBJ1-5; weak D call: TRBD1 (6 bases). The CDR3 runs 16 residues. CDR1 and CDR2 (germline): SGHAT, FQNNGV. With 0 bases removed from V and 9 bases from J, the gap between germline ends came to 18 bases. The CDR3 bases are TGTGCCAGCAGCTTAGATGGTGGGGCAGGGGTCGGGCCCCAGCATTTT. As protein: CASSLDGGAGVGPQHF.

This clone appeared once. The chain is built from TRBV11-3 and TRBJ2-1; 10 bases map to TRBD2. Trimming removed 4 bases from V and 6 bases from J; junction bases left unmatched: 9. There are 16 residues in the CDR3. The V gene's germline CDR1 is SGHNT and CDR2 YENEEA. The CDR3, as DNA: TGTGCCAGCAGCTCCTGGACTAGCGGAGGGATCAATGAGCAGTTCTTC. Translated, it gives CASSSWTSGGINEQFF.

V usage is TRBV12-5 and J usage is TRBJ1-1, with 7 nucleotides matching TRBD1. CDR1 and CDR2 (germline): LGHNT, FRNRAP. V shed 5 bases, J shed 3 bases, and the junction held 9 bases outside the gene matches. The CDR3 length is 15 residues. The CDR3, as DNA: TGTGCTAGTGGTCCCCCGGACAGGCCTTACACTGAAGCTTTCTTT. It yields the protein CASGPPDRPYTEAFF.

The chain employs TRBV7-2 and TRBJ2-1; 10 bases agree with TRBD2. This CDR3 comprises 15 residues. V was clipped by 3 bases and J by 6 bases; unmatched bases: 5. CDR1 and CDR2 (germline): SGHTA, FQGNSA. The CDR3 loop reads CASSFRTSGRNEQFF. Written as DNA, the CDR3 is TGTGCCAGCAGCTTTCGGACTAGCGGCCGCAATGAGCAGTTCTTC. The variable domain in full, completed from reference TRBV7-2 and TRBJ2-1, reads GAGVSQSPSNKVTEKGKDVELRCDPISGHTALYWYRQSLGQGLEFLIYFQGNSAPDKSGLPSDRFSAERTGGSVSTLTIQRTQQEDSAVYLCASSFRTSGRNEQFFGPGTRLTVL.

This clone has only a few counts. The V and J genes are TRBV11-3 and TRBJ2-2, with D possibly matching TRBD2 (5 bases). There are 17 residues in the CDR3. The V end lost 0 bases, the J end lost 5 bases, and 16 bases lay between the germline ends. Per germline, CDR1 SGHNT and CDR2 YENEEA. This CDR3 is CASSLDSGAPGTGELFF. The CDR3 nucleotides are TGTGCCAGCAGCTTAGATTCTGGCGCTCCGGGAACCGGGGAGCTGTTTTTT.

The chain recombines TRBV27 with TRBJ2-1; 7 bases match TRBD1. J gave up 2 bases and V 4 bases, and 2 bases lay outside the gene matches. From germline, CDR1 is MNHEY and CDR2 SMNVEV (reference sequence). This CDR3 spans 14 amino acids. CDR3 nucleotides: TGTGCCAGCAGTTCGGGACAGACCTACAATGAGCAGTTCTTC. It yields the protein CASSSGQTYNEQFF.

This chain links TRBV11-3 with TRBJ2-2; possibly TRBD1 for D (6 bases). CDR1 is SGHNT, CDR2 YENEEA, per germline. The CDR3 spans 14 residues. Trimming took off 3 bases at V and 6 bases at J, with 11 bases between the two ends. The CDR3 DNA is TGTGCCAGCAGCTTGAGGTCAGGGGCCGGGGAGCTGTTTTTT. The encoded protein is CASSLRSGAGELFF.

The J gene is TRBJ2-3, the V gene TRBV7-2, with a tentative D call TRBD2 (5 bases). The CDR3 covers 16 residues. Germline loops: CDR1 SGHTA, CDR2 FQGNSA. V was trimmed by 2 bases and J by 3 bases, leaving 15 bases between them. The CDR3 loop reads CASSLQGYGNTDTQYF. In DNA, the CDR3 is TGTGCCAGCAGCTTACAAGGTTACGGGAATACAGATACGCAGTATTTT.

V and J are TRBV30 and TRBJ1-2; D gene uncertain. V was cut by 1 base and J by 8 bases, with 11 bases left in between. The CDR3 has 12 amino acids. Germline V CDR1 and CDR2: GTSNPN, SVGIG (reference sequence). Written as DNA, the CDR3 is TGTGCCTGGAGTGAAACAGAGGGAGGCTACACCTTC. It translates to CAWSETEGGYTF. Full variable domain (remainder filled in from reference TRBV30 and TRBJ1-2): SQTIHQWPATLVQPVGSPLSLECTVEGTSNPNLYWYRQAAGRGLQLLFYSVGIGQISSEVPQNLSASRPQDRQFILSSKKLLLSDSGFYLCAWSETEGGYTFGSGTRLTVV.

V and J are TRBV19 and TRBJ2-1; the match to TRBD2 covers 7 bases. Germline-derived CDR1 and CDR2 are LNHDA and SQIVND (reference sequence). The CDR3 spans 13 residues. After removal of 6 bases from V and 4 bases from J, the junction contained 3 bases not matched to a gene. The CDR3 DNA sequence: TGTGCCAGTAGATCTAGCGGATACAATGAGCAGTTCTTC. Translating gives CASRSSGYNEQFF.

This chain joins TRBV25-1 and TRBJ1-4; D not resolved. This CDR3 is built from 16 residues. Deletions cut 2 bases from V and 0 bases from J, with 10 bases between. Germline-derived CDR1 and CDR2 are MGHDK and SYGVNS. The CDR3 is CASSEDRDATNEKLFF. The CDR3, as DNA: TGTGCCAGCAGTGAAGACCGGGATGCAACTAATGAAAAACTGTTTTTT.

This clone was recorded once. This chain connects TRBV7-9 to TRBJ1-2; a weak D match, TRBD1 (6 bases). CDR3 length: 13 residues. The V gene's germline CDR1 is SEHNR and CDR2 FQNEAQ (reference sequence). V lost 4 bases to trimming and J lost 1 base, with 7 bases between them. The CDR3 DNA follows: TGTGCCAGCAGCTACAGGGATAACTATGGCTACACCTTC. Translated: CASSYRDNYGYTF.

This clone is a singleton in its sample. This CDR3 is also generated by other DNA sequences in the sample. This chain connects TRBV7-2 to TRBJ1-1, with 7 positions matching TRBD1. The CDR3 length is 14 residues. Germline loops: CDR1 SGHTA, CDR2 FQGNSA. After removal of 3 bases from V and 4 bases from J, the junction contained 5 bases not matched to a gene. The DNA for the CDR3 is TGTGCCAGCAGCTTTCAGGGGGGTGGCACTGAAGCTTTCTTT. It encodes CASSFQGGGTEAFF.

Note on this clone: Other DNA sequences in the sample encode the same CDR3. J is TRBJ2-3 and V is TRBV19, with 7 bases lining up with TRBD1. Per germline, CDR1 LNHDA and CDR2 SQIVND (reference sequence). The CDR3 contains 14 residues. Unmatched junction bases numbered 3, after V lost 5 bases and J lost 1 base. CDR3 sequence (DNA): TGTGCCAGTAGTCCAACAGGGGGCACAGATACGCAGTATTTT. Protein: CASSPTGGTDTQYF. Together with reference TRBV19 and TRBJ2-3, the CDR3 gives the full variable domain: DGGITQSPKYLFRKEGQNVTLSCEQNLNHDAMYWYRQDPGQGLRLIYYSQIVNDFQKGDIAEGYSVSREKKESFPLTVTSAQKNPTAFYLCASSPTGGTDTQYFGPGTRLTVL.

The chain recombines TRBV25-1 with TRBJ1-2; no clear D. This CDR3 is built from 11 residues. V lost 8 bases and J lost 8, with 12 bases in between. Germline CDR1 and CDR2: MGHDK and SYGVNS. The CDR3 DNA sequence: TGTGCCAGCTCAGGAATTAGAGGCTACACCTTC. Protein sequence: CASSGIRGYTF.